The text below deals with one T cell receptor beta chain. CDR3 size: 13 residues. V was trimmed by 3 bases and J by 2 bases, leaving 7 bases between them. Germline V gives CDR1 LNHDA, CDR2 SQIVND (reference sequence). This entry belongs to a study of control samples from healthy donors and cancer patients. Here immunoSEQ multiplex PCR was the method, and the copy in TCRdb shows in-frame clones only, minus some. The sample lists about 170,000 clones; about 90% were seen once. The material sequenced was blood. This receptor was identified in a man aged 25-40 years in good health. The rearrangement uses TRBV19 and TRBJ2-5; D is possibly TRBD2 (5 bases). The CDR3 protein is CASSIRGQETQYF. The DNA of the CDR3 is TGTGCCAGTAGTATCCGGGGACAAGAGACCCAGTACTTC.